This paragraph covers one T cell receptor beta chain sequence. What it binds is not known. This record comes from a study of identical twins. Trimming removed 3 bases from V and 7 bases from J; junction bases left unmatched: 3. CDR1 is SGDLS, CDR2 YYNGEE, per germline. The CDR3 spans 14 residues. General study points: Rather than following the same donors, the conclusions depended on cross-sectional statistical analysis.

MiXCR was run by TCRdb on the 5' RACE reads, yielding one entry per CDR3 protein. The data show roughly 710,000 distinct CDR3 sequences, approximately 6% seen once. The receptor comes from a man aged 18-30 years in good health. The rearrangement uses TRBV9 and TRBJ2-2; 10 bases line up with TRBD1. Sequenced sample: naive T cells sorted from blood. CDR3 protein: CASSGTGGIGELFF. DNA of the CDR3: TGTGCCAGCAGCGGGACAGGGGGTATCGGGGAGCTGTTTTTT.